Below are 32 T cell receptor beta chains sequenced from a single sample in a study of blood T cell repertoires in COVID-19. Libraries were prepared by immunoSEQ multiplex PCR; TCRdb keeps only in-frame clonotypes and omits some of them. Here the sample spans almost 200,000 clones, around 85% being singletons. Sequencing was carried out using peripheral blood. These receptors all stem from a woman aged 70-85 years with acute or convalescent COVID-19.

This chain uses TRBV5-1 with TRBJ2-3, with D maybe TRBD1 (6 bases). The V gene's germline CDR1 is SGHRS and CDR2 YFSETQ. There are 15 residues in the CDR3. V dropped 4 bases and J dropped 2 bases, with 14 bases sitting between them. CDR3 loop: CASSLTGSLTDTQYF. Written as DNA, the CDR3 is TGCGCCAGCAGCCTAACAGGGTCTCTCACAGATACGCAGTATTTT.

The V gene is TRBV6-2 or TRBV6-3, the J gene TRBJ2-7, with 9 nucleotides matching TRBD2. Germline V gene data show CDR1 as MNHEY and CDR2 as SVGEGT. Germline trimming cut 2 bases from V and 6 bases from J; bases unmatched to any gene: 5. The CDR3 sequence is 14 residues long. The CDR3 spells CASSYRLAGSEQYF. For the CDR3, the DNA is TGTGCCAGCAGTTACCGTCTAGCGGGAAGCGAGCAGTACTTC.

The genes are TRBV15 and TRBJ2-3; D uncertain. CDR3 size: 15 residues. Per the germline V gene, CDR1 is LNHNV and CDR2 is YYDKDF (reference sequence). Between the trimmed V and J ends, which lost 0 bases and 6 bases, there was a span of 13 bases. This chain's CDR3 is CATSRDPRVGDTQYF. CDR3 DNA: TGTGCCACCAGCAGAGATCCCCGGGTTGGGGATACGCAGTATTTT.

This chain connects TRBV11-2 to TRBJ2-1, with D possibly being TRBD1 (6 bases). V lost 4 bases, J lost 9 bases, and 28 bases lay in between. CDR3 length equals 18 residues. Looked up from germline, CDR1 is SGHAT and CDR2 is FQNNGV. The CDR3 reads CASSSHHGRDTTYREQFF. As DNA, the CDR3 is TGTGCCAGCAGCTCACATCACGGCCGGGACACCACTTACCGTGAGCAGTTCTTC.

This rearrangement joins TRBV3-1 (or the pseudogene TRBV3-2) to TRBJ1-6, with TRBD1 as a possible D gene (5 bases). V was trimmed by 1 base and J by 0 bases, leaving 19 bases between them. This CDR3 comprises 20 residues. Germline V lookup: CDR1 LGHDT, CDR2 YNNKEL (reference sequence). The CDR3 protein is CASSQGPPGRSLSYNSPLHF. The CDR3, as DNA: TGTGCCAGCAGCCAAGGACCTCCAGGGCGTAGCCTCTCCTATAATTCACCCCTCCACTTT.

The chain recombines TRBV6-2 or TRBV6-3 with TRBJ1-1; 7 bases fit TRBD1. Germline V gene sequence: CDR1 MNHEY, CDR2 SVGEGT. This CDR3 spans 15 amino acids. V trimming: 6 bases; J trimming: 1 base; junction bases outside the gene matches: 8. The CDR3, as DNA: TGTGCCAGCAGCCGACGAGGGGGCGCGAACACTGAAGCTTTCTTT. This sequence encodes CASSRRGGANTEAFF.

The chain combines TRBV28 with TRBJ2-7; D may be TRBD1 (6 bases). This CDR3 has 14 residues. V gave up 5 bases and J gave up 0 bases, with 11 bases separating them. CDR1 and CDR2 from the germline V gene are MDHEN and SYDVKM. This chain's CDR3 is CASSETGFSYEQYF. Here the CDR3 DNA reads TGTGCCAGCAGTGAGACAGGTTTCTCCTACGAGCAGTACTTC.

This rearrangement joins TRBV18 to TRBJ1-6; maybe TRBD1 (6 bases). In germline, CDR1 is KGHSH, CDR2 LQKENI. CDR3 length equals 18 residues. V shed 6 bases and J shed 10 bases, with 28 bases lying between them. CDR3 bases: TGTGCCAGCTCGCAACACCAACAGGGATCGACAACGGTATCACCCCTCCACTTT. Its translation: CASSQHQQGSTTVSPLHF.

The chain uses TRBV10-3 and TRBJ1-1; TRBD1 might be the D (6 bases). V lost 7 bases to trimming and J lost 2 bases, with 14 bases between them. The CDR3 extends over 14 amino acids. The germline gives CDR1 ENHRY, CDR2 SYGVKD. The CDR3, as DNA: TGTGCCATCAAAGGGGACAATATTAACACTGAAGCTTTCTTT. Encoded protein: CAIKGDNINTEAFF.

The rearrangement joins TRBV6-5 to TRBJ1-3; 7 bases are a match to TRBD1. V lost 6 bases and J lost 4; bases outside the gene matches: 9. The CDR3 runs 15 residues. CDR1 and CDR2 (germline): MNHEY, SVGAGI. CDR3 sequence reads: CASSSKTGTGNTIYF. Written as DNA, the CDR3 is TGTGCCAGCAGCTCTAAGACAGGGACAGGAAACACCATATATTTT.

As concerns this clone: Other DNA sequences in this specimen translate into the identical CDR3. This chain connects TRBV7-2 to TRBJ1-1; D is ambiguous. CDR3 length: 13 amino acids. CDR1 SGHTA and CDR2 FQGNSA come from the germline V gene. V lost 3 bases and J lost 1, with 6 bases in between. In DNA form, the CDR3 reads TGTGCCAGCAGCTTTTCAGGGAACACTGAAGCTTTCTTT. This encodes CASSFSGNTEAFF.

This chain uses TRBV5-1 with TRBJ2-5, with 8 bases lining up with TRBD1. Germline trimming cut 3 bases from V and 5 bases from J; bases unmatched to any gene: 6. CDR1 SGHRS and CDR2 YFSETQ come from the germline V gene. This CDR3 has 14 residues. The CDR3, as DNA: TGCGCCAGCAGCTCCCCAGGGGGCCTTGAGACCCAGTACTTC. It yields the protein CASSSPGGLETQYF.

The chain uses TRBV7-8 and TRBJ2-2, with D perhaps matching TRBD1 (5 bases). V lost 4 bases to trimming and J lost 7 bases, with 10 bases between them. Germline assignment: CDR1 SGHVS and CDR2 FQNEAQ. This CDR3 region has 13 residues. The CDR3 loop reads CASSSQGNGELFF. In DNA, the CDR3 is TGTGCCAGCAGCTCCCAGGGAAACGGGGAGCTGTTTTTT.

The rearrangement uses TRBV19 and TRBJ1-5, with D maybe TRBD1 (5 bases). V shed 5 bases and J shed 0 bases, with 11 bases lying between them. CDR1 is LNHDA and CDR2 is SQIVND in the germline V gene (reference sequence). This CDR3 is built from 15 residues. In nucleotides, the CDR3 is TGTGCCAGTAGTGGCGGGGGGGATAGCAATCAGCCCCAGCATTTT. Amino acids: CASSGGGDSNQPQHF.

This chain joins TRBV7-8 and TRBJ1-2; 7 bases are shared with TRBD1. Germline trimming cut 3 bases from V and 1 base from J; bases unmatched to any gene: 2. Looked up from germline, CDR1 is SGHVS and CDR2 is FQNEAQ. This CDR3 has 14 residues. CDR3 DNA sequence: TGTGCCAGCAGCTTGGGGACAGATAACTATGGCTACACCTTC. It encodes CASSLGTDNYGYTF.

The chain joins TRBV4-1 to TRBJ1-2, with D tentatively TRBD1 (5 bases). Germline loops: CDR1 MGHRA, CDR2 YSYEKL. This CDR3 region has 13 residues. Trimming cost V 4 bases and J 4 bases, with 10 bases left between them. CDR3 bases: TGCGCCAGCAGCCGCGTAGGGGCCTATGGCTACACCTTC. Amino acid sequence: CASSRVGAYGYTF.

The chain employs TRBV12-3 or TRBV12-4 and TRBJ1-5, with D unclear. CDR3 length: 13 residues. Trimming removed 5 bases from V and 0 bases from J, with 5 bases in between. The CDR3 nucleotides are TGTGCCAGCAGTCAGAATAGCAATCAGCCCCAGCATTTT. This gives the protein CASSQNSNQPQHF.

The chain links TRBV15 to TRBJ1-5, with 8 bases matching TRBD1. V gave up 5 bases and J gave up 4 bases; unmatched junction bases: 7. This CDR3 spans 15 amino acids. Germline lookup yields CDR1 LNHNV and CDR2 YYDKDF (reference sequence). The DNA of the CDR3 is TGTGCCACCAGCCCTAGGGACAGGTTGAATCAGCCCCAGCATTTT. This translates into CATSPRDRLNQPQHF.

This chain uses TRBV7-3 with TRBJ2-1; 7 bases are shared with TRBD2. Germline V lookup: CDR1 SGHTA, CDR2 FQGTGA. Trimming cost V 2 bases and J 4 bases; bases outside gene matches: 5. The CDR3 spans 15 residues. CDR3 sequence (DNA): TGTGCCAGCAGCTTACCGGGACTAAATTACAATGAGCAGTTCTTC. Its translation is CASSLPGLNYNEQFF. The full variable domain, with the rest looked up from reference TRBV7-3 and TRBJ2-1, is GAGVSQTPSNKVTEKGKYVELRCDPISGHTALYWYRQSLGQGPEFLIYFQGTGAADDSGLPNDRFFAVRPEGSVSTLKIQRTERGDSAVYLCASSLPGLNYNEQFFGPGTRLTVL.

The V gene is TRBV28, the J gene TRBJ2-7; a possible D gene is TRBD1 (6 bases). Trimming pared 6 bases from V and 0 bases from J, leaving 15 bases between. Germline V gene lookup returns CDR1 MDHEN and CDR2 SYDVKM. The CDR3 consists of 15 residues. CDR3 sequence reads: CASSYGQLNSYEQYF. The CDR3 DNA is TGTGCCAGCAGCTATGGACAGCTCAACTCCTACGAGCAGTACTTC.

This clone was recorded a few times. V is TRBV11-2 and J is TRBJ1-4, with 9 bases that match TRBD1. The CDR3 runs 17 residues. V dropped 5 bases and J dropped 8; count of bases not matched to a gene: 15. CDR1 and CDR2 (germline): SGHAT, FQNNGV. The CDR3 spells CASSHNRGLEAGEKLFF. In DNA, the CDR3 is TGTGCCAGCAGCCATAACAGGGGGCTGGAGGCTGGAGAAAAACTGTTTTTT.

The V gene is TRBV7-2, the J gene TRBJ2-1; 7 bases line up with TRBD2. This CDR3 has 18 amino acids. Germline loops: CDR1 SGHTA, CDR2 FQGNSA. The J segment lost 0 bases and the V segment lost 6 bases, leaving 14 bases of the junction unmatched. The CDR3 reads CASRRYWDYPSSYNEQFF. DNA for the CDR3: TGTGCCAGCAGGCGTTACTGGGACTACCCTAGCTCCTACAATGAGCAGTTCTTC.

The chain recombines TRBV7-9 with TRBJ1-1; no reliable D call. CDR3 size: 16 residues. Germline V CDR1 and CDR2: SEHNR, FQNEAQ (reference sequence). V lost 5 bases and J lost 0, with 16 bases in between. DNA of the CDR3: TGTGCCAGCAGCACCTATATTCGTCCGTTGAACACTGAAGCTTTCTTT. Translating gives CASSTYIRPLNTEAFF.

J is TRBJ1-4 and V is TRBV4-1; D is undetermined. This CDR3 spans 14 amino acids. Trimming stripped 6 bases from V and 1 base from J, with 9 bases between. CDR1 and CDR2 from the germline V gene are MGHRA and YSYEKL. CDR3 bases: TGCGCCAGCAGGGTGAGCGGAACTAATGAAAAACTGTTTTTT. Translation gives CASRVSGTNEKLFF.

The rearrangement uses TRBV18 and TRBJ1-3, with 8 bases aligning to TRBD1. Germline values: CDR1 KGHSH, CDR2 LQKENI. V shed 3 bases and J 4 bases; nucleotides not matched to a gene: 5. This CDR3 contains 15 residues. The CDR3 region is CASSPKTGAGNTIYF. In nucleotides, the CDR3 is TGTGCCAGCTCACCCAAGACAGGGGCCGGAAACACCATATATTTT. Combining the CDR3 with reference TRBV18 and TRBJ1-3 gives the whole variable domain NAGVMQNPRHLVRRRGQEARLRCSPMKGHSHVYWYRQLPEEGLKFMVYLQKENIIDESGMPKERFSAEFPKEGPSILRIQQVVRGDSAAYFCASSPKTGAGNTIYFGEGSWLTVV.

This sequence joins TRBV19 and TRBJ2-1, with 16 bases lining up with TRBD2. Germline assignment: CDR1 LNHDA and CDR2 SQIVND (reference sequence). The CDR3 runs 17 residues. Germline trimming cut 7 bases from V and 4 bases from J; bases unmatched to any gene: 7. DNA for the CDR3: TGTGCCAGTACCGGGACTAGCGGGAGGGCCGAATACAATGAGCAGTTCTTC. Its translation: CASTGTSGRAEYNEQFF.

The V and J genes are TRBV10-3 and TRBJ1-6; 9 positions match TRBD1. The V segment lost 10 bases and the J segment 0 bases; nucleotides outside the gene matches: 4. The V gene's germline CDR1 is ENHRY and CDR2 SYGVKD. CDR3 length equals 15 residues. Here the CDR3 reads CATGTGRSYNSPLHF. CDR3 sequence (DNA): TGTGCCACCGGGACAGGGCGCTCCTATAATTCACCCCTCCACTTT.

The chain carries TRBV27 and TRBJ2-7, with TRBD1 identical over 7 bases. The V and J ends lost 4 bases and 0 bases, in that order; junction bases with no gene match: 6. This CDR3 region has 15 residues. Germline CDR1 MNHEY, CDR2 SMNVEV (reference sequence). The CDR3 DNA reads TGTGCCAGCAGTTCTCCGGGACAGAGCTCCTACGAGCAGTACTTC. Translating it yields CASSSPGQSSYEQYF.

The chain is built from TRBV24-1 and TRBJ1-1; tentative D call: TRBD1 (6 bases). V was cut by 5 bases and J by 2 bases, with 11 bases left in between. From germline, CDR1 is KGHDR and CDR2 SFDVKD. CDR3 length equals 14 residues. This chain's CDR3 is CATSGRGANTEAFF. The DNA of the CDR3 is TGTGCCACCAGTGGGCGGGGGGCTAACACTGAAGCTTTCTTT.

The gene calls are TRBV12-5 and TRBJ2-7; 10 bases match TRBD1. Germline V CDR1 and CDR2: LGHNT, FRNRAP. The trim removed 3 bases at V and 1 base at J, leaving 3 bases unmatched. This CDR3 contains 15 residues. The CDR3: CASGFRTGGSYEQYF. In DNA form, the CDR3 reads TGTGCTAGTGGTTTCCGGACAGGGGGTTCCTACGAGCAGTACTTC.

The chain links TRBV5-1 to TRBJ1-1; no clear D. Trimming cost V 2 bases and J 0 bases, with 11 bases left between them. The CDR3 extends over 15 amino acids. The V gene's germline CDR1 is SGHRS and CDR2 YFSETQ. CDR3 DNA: TGCGCCAGCAGCTTTCAGGAACCTTTGAACACTGAAGCTTTCTTT. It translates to CASSFQEPLNTEAFF.

CDR3 coding DNA: TGTGCCAGCAGTCATGCCGCAGGGAAGGGCGGCTACACCTTC. This sequence encodes CASSHAAGKGGYTF. The chain carries TRBV6-6 and TRBJ1-2; TRBD1 might be the D (5 bases). Trimming took off 5 bases at V and 8 bases at J, with 18 bases between the two ends. Germline-derived CDR1 and CDR2 are MNHNY and SVGAGI (reference sequence). The CDR3 loop spans 14 amino acids.